This entry concerns a single T cell receptor beta chain. Its antigen remains undetermined. No per-base quality is available; no much larger clone lies one base away. The data derive from a study of cytomegalovirus exposure and HLA in healthy donors (dated by TCRdb to 2015 to 2018). Concerning the study at large: In an earlier analysis of roughly 500 of the donors, 250 to 350 Gb of sequence data and approximately 100 million unique TCR beta sequences from roughly 180 million T cells were reported. Typing coverage differed by locus: A, B, C, DRB1 and DQB1 were typed in roughly 629-630 donors, DQA1 in approximately 520, DPA1 in some 600, and DPB1 in just under 480. Class I and class II HLA loci were covered by the typing at four-digit resolution. The study used immunosequencing to profile the T cell repertoires of 666 subjects and linked those repertoires to cytomegalovirus serostatus. An earlier analysis of several hundred of the donors used high-throughput TCR beta sequencing to judge whether each TCR beta V gene segment behaved as functional or pseudogenic. Because of strong linkage in the cohort, roughly five DR-DQ haplotypes were treated as single units for association and clustering. On average, roughly 250,000 unique TCR beta nucleotide sequences were sequenced per donor among a few hundred genotyped donors of the cohort, with approximately 18% of those sequences being non-productive. The study combined high-throughput TCR immunosequencing, statistical association of individual TCRs with disease status, and machine learning to predict cytomegalovirus infection status. The aim of the study was to test whether cataloging public T cell receptors could identify signatures of past pathogen exposure. In a later analysis, previously published TCR beta repertoires from 666 donors were re-analyzed and high-resolution HLA genotyping was added so that TCR occurrence patterns could be studied. In addition to the first cohort of several hundred subjects, a separate validation cohort of approximately 130 different subjects was used. Every repertoire in the discovery cohort had been generated on one and the same sequencing platform. Donor age, sex, ethnicity and CMV serostatus were compiled alongside the repertoire data. An early release covering 550 to 700 HLA-typed donors comprised approximately 290 gigabases of sequencing data and 85 million or so unique TCR sequences. Among the approximately 420 genotyped donors, roughly 80% belonged to the genetic ancestry cluster associated with self-reported Caucasian donors. A later genetic analysis took genome-wide SNP genotypes for about 55% of the 666 donors and used that subset as a discovery cohort. The later analysis used no new phenotypic data to find candidate immune exposures, relying instead on TCR beta sequences and their occurrence across donors. Results and caveats for the whole study, not just this receptor: Correlated functional status among segregating V segments might be attributable to linkage disequilibrium, but an unknown experimental factor could not be ruled out. The presence/absence analyses assumed that sequencing depth was roughly uniform across donors, and that assumption may not be true. The cohort was sequenced for TCR beta chains only, and without alpha or paired-chain data the features that could be detected were limited. The study gave a list of roughly 150 TCR beta chains associated with cytomegalovirus. Several of the top co-occurrence clusters appeared to be linked to parvovirus B19, influenza, CMV and Epstein-Barr virus, according to a later analysis. Across donors, most TCR sequences were observed very rarely, whereas some public TCRs were present in many individuals. A further reported finding was that TCR beta sequences accurately predicted the HLA-A and HLA-B alleles for most subjects in the first cohort. According to a later analysis, most CMV-associated TCR beta chains appeared to be HLA-restricted, and the HLA associations seemed to be driven largely by CMV exposure. In a later analysis, the rate of TCR association differed among HLA loci, with DRB1 alleles having the most associated TCRs and HLA-C alleles having the fewest. Cytomegalovirus status was reported to be diagnosed by the classifier with high specificity and sensitivity in both the original and validation cohorts. Because HLA typing was unavailable for some donors at each locus, only the typed subset was used in association tests. A few of the identified cytomegalovirus-associated TCR beta chains were confirmed in vitro to be specific for cytomegalovirus antigens. According to the authors, the approach could potentially be generalized to other disease states and immunological phenotypes. A cluster of highly shared sequence variants was judged likely to represent a technical artifact of the sequencing pipeline. Because the 87-base-pair reads could not distinguish some IMGT-functional V segments, including TRBV6-2 and TRBV6-3, those segments were excluded. In an earlier analysis of approximately 590 of the donors, most TCR beta V segments were observed in productive rearrangements about 90% or about 30% of the time, broadly matching IMGT annotations. A later analysis found that HLA-associated TCR beta chains were more clonally expanded and had lower generation probabilities than equally common non-associated chains. According to a later genetic analysis, donors in an Asian-associated ancestry cluster had fewer N-insertions in productive TCRs than the approximately 630-donor mean. An association between a missense DCLRE1C variant and V-gene and J-gene trimming of TCR beta chains was found in a later genetic analysis and replicated in an independent cohort. Specific HLA alleles were associated with over 15,000 TCR beta sequences at a false discovery rate of 0.05 in a later analysis. Roughly 17 rarely observed V segments, including chromosome 9 orphons, were excluded from the earlier analysis of approximately 600 of the donors because counts were too low. Assigning TCR associations to individual alleles was difficult when HLA alleles, especially DR and DQ, strongly co-occurred. Immune exposure information for the cohort was limited to CMV serostatus.

In total, fewer than 750 healthy bone marrow donors made up the cohort. At the time of sampling, all cohort members were nominally healthy, though unrecorded immune exposures were likely present. The donor was CMV seropositive and was included in the group of 250 to 350 seropositive cohort members. Every donor gave a peripheral blood sample, and the peripheral blood mononuclear cells from that sample were used for TCR beta sequencing. Genomic DNA was extracted from the blood cell samples with the Qiagen DNeasy Blood Extraction Kit. After removal of 4 bases from V and 6 bases from J, the junction retains 3 bases not matched to a gene. From the cysteine up to the phenylalanine, the CDR3 has a length of 12 residues. Only the CDR3 DNA stays, 36 bases, in frame from base 1. CDR1 SGHTA and CDR2 FQGNSA were looked up in the germline V gene. Receptor amplification or capture employed the immunoSEQ multiplex PCR assay. For the multiplex PCR, a mixture combining 60 forward primers for TCR Vbeta segments and 13 reverse primers for TCR Jbeta segments was used. The CDR3 region of rearranged TCR beta genes was amplified from genomic DNA with a multiplex PCR assay. The amplified TCR beta libraries were sequenced on the Illumina HiSeq System as 87-base-pair reads. Concerning the study's data processing: In a later analysis, tens of millions of unique TCR beta chains were counted across the roughly 700 repertoires, and roughly 10 million of these chains were shared by at least two donors. Raw reads were error-corrected and collapsed into unique sequences with a nearest-neighbor algorithm that merged closely related sequences to remove PCR and sequencing errors. To assign V, D and J gene segments, CDR3 sequences were aligned to IMGT reference sequences. Each retained sequence needed at least a six-nucleotide match to both a V gene segment and a J gene segment. A rearrangement counted as productive if the CDR3 had no stop codons and remained in frame with V and J, and every other rearrangement counted as non-productive. CDR3 was defined by IMGT convention, running from the second conserved V-encoded cysteine to the conserved J-encoded phenylalanine. The earlier analysis of about 570 of the donors excluded any sequence lacking an unambiguous match to a single V gene segment. An earlier analysis of 450 to 650 of the donors called V segments functional above 56.7% productive rearrangements and segregating when the between-donor standard deviation exceeded 5%. A statistical classification framework was built for diagnosing cytomegalovirus status from the catalog of TCR beta chain sequences. In a later analysis, TCR nucleotide sequences were compared against IMGT/GENE-DB human TR gene sequences so that V and J genes could be assigned. Using the TCRdist pipeline, a later analysis assigned CDR3 sequences along with most-parsimonious VDJ recombination scenarios. In a later analysis, each TCR beta chain was defined by its CDR3 amino acid sequence together with its V-gene family, and reads lacking a unique V-gene family were excluded. A later analysis removed roughly 590 highly shared, low-generation-probability nucleotide sequences to deal with suspected cross-contamination and a sequencing artifact. In a later analysis, a clonal expansion index for each public chain was calculated from normalized within-repertoire ranks of inferred template counts. In a later analysis, generation probabilities were computed with a VDJ recombination model fitted to out-of-frame rearrangements, and the resulting probabilities were checked against IGoR. A later analysis scored TCR-TCR, TCR-HLA and TCR-CMV co-occurrence with hypergeometric tests, applying a repertoire-size bias correction to TCR pairs. A later analysis estimated false discovery rates by permuting HLA or CMV assignments 20 times. In a later analysis, co-occurring TCRs were grouped using DBSCAN, with TCRdist sequence similarity added in when clustering inside HLA-allele-positive subsets. Repertoires with fewer than 30,000 or more than 120,000 public chains, plus five repertoires with anomalous nucleotide sharing, were excluded from co-occurrence clustering. In TCRdb, the immuneACCESS table is reduced to in-frame sequences with V and J assigned. These tables do not hold every clone; where another copy was compared, an unresolved V gene accounts for under half, and the others remain unexplained. V, J and clone size reflect that table, while D and trimming were determined from the DNA. The sample table shows about 95,000 clones, and approximately 70% are seen once. The ten largest clonotypes hold about 15% of the sample.

The sample consisted of PBMCs. This TCR came from a woman aged 50 to 60 in good health and CMV-seropositive. The V gene is TRBV7-2 and the J gene is TRBJ2-7, and 7 junction bases match TRBD1. The nucleotides read TGTGCCAGCAGCTCGACAGGGTTCGAGCAGTACTTC. It encodes CASSSTGFEQYF.